The entry below gives a single TCR beta chain sequence along with its context. As yet, its antigen is unknown. These data belong to a study of T cell responses to AZD1222 COVID-19 vaccine. Across the whole study: Analysis merged second doses at about 4 or about 12 weeks. Whole-study results and caveats: All repertoire sampling was performed exclusively after the peak T cell response. The study found vaccine-associated CD4 TCRs spanning spike, dominant at 160-218 and 743-854.

Using immunoSEQ multiplex PCR, the repertoire was profiled, and TCRdb retains in-frame clones only, with some absent. The sample shows 95,000 to 150,000 clones, over 75% of them seen only once. Sequenced material: peripheral blood, taken on day 0 of AZD1222 vaccination. The TCR comes from an adult in good health.

The CDR3 DNA reads as TGTGCCAGCCGAGGGCTCACCCCACCCGCCTATGGCTACACCTTC. This encodes CASRGLTPPAYGYTF. The rearrangement joins TRBV6-5 to TRBJ1-2; the D is unclear. Germline CDR1 MNHEY, CDR2 SVGAGI. Trimming stripped 8 bases from V and 4 bases from J, with 20 bases between. The CDR3 runs 15 residues.